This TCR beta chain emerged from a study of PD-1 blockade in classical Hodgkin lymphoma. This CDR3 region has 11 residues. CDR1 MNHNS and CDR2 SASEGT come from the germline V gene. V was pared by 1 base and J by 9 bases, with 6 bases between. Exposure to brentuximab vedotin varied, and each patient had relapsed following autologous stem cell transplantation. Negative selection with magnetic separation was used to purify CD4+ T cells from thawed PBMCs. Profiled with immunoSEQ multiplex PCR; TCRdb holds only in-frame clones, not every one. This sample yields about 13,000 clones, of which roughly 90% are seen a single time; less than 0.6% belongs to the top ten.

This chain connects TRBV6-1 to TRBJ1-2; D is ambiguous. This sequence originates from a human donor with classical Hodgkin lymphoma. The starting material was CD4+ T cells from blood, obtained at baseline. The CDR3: CASSEVGSYTF. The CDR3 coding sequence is TGTGCCAGCAGTGAAGTCGGAAGCTACACCTTC.